The clone carrying this TCR beta chain has at least ten counts. The antigen is unknown. The record originates from a study of response to subunit inactivated influenza vaccine. CDR1 is MDHEN, CDR2 SYDVKM, per germline. The ends were cut back, 2 bases at V and 2 bases at J, with 13 bases in the middle. CDR3 length: 16 residues. Overall study findings and caveats: Authors suggested few new T cells are recruited by each seasonal influenza vaccination.

TCRdb reprocessed the RT-PCR reads via MiXCR and lists one record per CDR3 protein. The data show approximately 570,000 distinct CDR3 sequences, around 8% seen once. The chain carries TRBV28 and TRBJ1-5, with D possibly TRBD1 on 6 matching bases. The sequencing used PBMCs from blood, collected 23 months after vaccination. This TCR came from a man aged 45-69 years who received an inactivated influenza vaccine. CDR3 nucleotide sequence: TGTGCCAGCAGTTTAAGGAAAGGGGGTGGCAATCAGCCCCAGCATTTT. Translated, it gives CASSLRKGGGNQPQHF.